Given below is one T cell receptor beta chain in context. Using immunoSEQ multiplex PCR, the repertoire was profiled, and TCRdb retains in-frame clones only, with some absent. The sample lists roughly 150,000 clones; 90% to 95% were seen once. The data belong to a study of T cell responses to AZD1222 COVID-19 vaccine. The TCR was taken from an adult in good health. The sample consisted of peripheral blood, taken on day 0 of AZD1222 vaccination.

The CDR3 region is CASSQDWQGSNQPQHF. The CDR3 nucleotides are TGCGCCAGCAGCCAAGATTGGCAGGGCTCTAATCAGCCCCAGCATTTT. This sequence joins TRBV4-1 and TRBJ1-5; the D gene is possibly TRBD1 (5 bases). The germline CDR1 and CDR2 sequences are MGHRA and YSYEKL. CDR3 length equals 16 residues. Trimming took off 0 bases at V and 4 bases at J, with 13 bases between the two ends.